This TCR beta chain was captured by sequencing in a study of beta chain features in type 1 diabetes (dated by TCRdb to the late 2010s). Regarding the complete study: No differences in mean age, gender distribution, total cell number or subset yield were found between patients and healthy donors. A total of roughly 99 million sorted cells were examined across all samples, and the number of cells per subset was strongly correlated with RNA yield. In the study, recently diagnosed type 1 diabetes patients and matched healthy donors were compared on the TCRB repertoires of their sorted circulating CD4+ T cell subsets. Regulatory and stem cell-like memory subsets were isolated from only 8 patients and roughly eight healthy donors, whereas naive and central memory subsets came from all 30 or so donors.

The entire amount of isolated RNA was reverse transcribed using the High Capacity cDNA Reverse Transcription Kit, so the sequenced TCRB transcripts were expressed ones. Naive, central memory and regulatory T cell samples underwent deep immunoSEQ sequencing, averaging roughly 3.4 million total reads per sample. Sorted cells were lysed in RLT buffer and RNA was extracted with DNase-treated RNeasy Micro or Mini kits, depending on cell number. Each cell subset was processed on its own to prevent cross-contamination, while patient and healthy donor samples were processed together. Using the immunoSEQ multiplex PCR, TCRB sequences were amplified from cDNA into 87-bp fragments spanning the CDR3 region. The amplicons were sequenced using the Illumina HiSeq platform. The authors' pipeline ran thus. Synthetic template baselines were used to correct PCR bias computationally, reads within Hamming distance 2 were collapsed together, and singletons that could not be merged were discarded. Reads were aligned against IMGT to assign V, D and J genes, CDR3 length and insertions or deletions at six rearrangement sites. Within each subset, clonotype counts were normalized to the number of sorted cells before true diversity and Gini coefficients were calculated with the tcR R package. Repertoire sharing was quantified using the overlap coefficient calculated on TCRB nucleotide sequences. TCRdb stores this immuneACCESS table with in-frame sequences only. Part of the clones is absent; in the studies checked, under half of the shortfall reflects unresolved V genes, and no reason is known for the rest. The V and J calls and the clone size are those of that table, but D and trimming were determined from the DNA. The sample table lists 300,000 to 400,000 clones, less than 9.5% of them with a count of one. The ten biggest clones cover less than 0.45% of the sample.

Taken from cysteine to phenylalanine, the CDR3 has 16 residues. Of all the DNA, just the CDR3 is kept, 48 bases in frame from base 1. Trimming removed 5 bases from V and 3 bases from J; the gene matches leave 8 bases unexplained. The CDR1 and CDR2 encoded by the germline V gene are SGHAT and FQNNGV. Each donor gave one peripheral blood draw, roughly 120 mL on average, collected into heparinised tubes. A BD FACSAria II and a panel including CD45RO, CCR7, CD25, CD127, CD95 and CD27 were used to sort naive, central memory, regulatory and stem cell-like memory CD4+ T cells. All sorted populations exceeded 95% purity. Right away, PBMCs were isolated by Lymphoprep density gradient centrifugation and were stained directly, with no culture step. Samples were stained and sorted in pairs, with one healthy donor and one patient per experiment, so that batch effects were minimized. With respect to this clone: It lacks a known antigen. No much larger clone is present one base from it, and per-base qualities are unavailable.

The full study reports these points: Because cDNA was sequenced instead of genomic DNA, highly expressing activated cells could be over-represented, though the groups showed no difference in activation or CD3 levels. Naive, central memory and regulatory TCRB repertoires appeared to be more alike among patients than among healthy donors. Because small numbers of individuals were included in the HLA sub-analyses, any influence of HLA type on TCRB rearrangement was left unresolved. Shorter templates might have been favored by PCR, but patient and control samples were amplified and corrected together, so both groups would have been affected equally by any skew. A moderate but significant shortening of TCRB CDR3 length was observed in type 1 diabetes patients in all four CD4+ subsets. Patients with type 1 diabetes made fewer insertions and deleted more nucleotides at VDJ recombination sites, implying thymic rearrangement abnormalities.

The source material was central memory CD4+ T cells from blood. The TCR sequence derives from a young woman in good health. The sequence is built from TRBV11-2 and TRBJ2-3, with TRBD2 identical over 10 junction bases. The DNA is as follows: TGTGCCAGCAGCCCAAAACTAGCGGGAATGACAGATACGCAGTATTTT. Its product reads: CASSPKLAGMTDTQYF.